This passage covers 24 T cell receptor beta chains from one sample sequenced in a study of cytomegalovirus exposure and HLA in healthy donors. 13 Jbeta primers and 60 Vbeta primers were used for the PCR. Method: immunoSEQ multiplex PCR; TCRdb's copy keeps in-frame clones and lacks some. The profile covers 200,000 to 250,000 clones, with approximately 80% appearing a single time and roughly 7.4% taken by the ten largest. Input material: PBMCs. Receptors were obtained from a woman aged 55-70 years in good health and CMV-seropositive.

The gene calls are TRBV30 and TRBJ2-4; perhaps TRBD2 as D (5 bases). Trimming cost V 1 base and J 3 bases, with 16 bases left between them. The CDR3 is 16 residues long. The V gene's germline CDR1 is GTSNPN and CDR2 SVGIG (reference sequence). CDR3 DNA sequence: TGTGCCTGGAGTGATGACCGGGCCGGAGGCAAAAACATTCAGTACTTC. It translates to CAWSDDRAGGKNIQYF.

As regards this clone: One end of the junction is discordant with germline, which a read error may explain. The rearrangement links TRBV18 to TRBJ1-2, with D perhaps matching TRBD1 (6 bases). Per germline, CDR1 KGHSH and CDR2 LQKENI. The CDR3 length is 12 residues. CDR3 DNA sequence: TGTGCCAGCTCCCCAGGACAGCCGGAACTATCCTTC. Protein sequence: CASSPGQPELSF.

The chain couples TRBV7-9 to TRBJ2-3; 8 nucleotides line up with TRBD1. Per germline, CDR1 SEHNR and CDR2 FQNEAQ (reference sequence). This CDR3 is built from 16 residues. The ends lost 5 bases at V and 2 bases at J; junction bases unmatched: 9. The CDR3 protein is CASSPGWTGNTDTQYF. CDR3 nucleotides: TGTGCCAGCAGCCCAGGCTGGACAGGGAACACAGATACGCAGTATTTT.

The chain combines TRBV5-4 with TRBJ2-5; possibly TRBD1 for D (6 bases). CDR1 is SGHNT and CDR2 is YYREEE in the germline V gene (reference sequence). This CDR3 spans 15 amino acids. Trimming shortened V by 0 bases and J by 4 bases, and 13 bases separated the two germline ends. DNA of the CDR3: TGTGCCAGCAGCTTGGCCCTCGAGACAGGAGAGACCCAGTACTTC. It is translated as CASSLALETGETQYF.

The chain links TRBV11-2 to TRBJ2-7; the D gene is possibly TRBD2 (5 bases). CDR3 length: 18 residues. Germline CDR1 SGHAT, CDR2 FQNNGV. V gave up 2 bases and J gave up 0 bases, with 20 bases separating them. CDR3: CASSLPWRVYPPSYEQYF. CDR3 in DNA: TGTGCCAGCAGCTTACCGTGGCGGGTCTATCCTCCCTCCTACGAGCAGTACTTC.

This chain uses TRBV7-2 with TRBJ2-7; 10 nucleotides agree with TRBD1. In germline, CDR1 is SGHTA, CDR2 FQGNSA. With 5 bases clipped from V and 1 base from J, the junction kept 5 bases outside the gene matches. CDR3 length equals 15 residues. This chain's CDR3 is CASSLGDRGSYEQYF. The CDR3 DNA reads as TGTGCCAGCAGCCTCGGGGACAGGGGATCCTACGAGCAGTACTTC.

This chain joins TRBV7-9 and TRBJ1-1; tentatively, D is TRBD1 (6 bases). V dropped 4 bases and J dropped 4 bases, with 19 bases sitting between them. Per germline, CDR1 SEHNR and CDR2 FQNEAQ (reference sequence). This CDR3 has 16 residues. CDR3 DNA: TGTGCCAGCAGCTCCATGGGCCAGGGGTGGGTCACTGAAGCTTTCTTT. Translated, it gives CASSSMGQGWVTEAFF.

The chain uses TRBV5-8 and TRBJ2-7, with D unclear. The CDR3 runs to 16 residues. The ends were cut back, 3 bases at V and 2 bases at J, with 18 bases in the middle. The germline V gene has CDR1 SGHTS and CDR2 YDEGEE. CDR3 region: CASSSTPSSRTYEQYF. The CDR3 bases are TGTGCCAGCAGCTCGACACCCTCTTCCCGAACCTACGAGCAGTACTTC. The full variable domain, with the rest looked up from reference TRBV5-8 and TRBJ2-7, is EAGVTQSPTHLIKTRGQQATLRCSPISGHTSVYWYQQALGLGLQFLLWYDEGEERNRGNFPPRFSGRQFPNYSSELNVNALELEDSALYLCASSSTPSSRTYEQYFGPGTRLTVT.

This clone was counted once. V and J are TRBV30 and TRBJ2-3, with 10 positions matching TRBD1. The J segment lost 6 bases and the V segment lost 1 base, leaving 4 bases of the junction unmatched. CDR1 and CDR2 from the germline V gene are GTSNPN and SVGIG (reference sequence). The CDR3 spans 14 residues. Here the CDR3 reads CAWSAGQGVDTQYF. CDR3 DNA: TGTGCCTGGAGTGCCGGACAGGGGGTGGATACGCAGTATTTT.

V usage is TRBV28 and J usage is TRBJ2-6; no reliable D call. The V end was cut by 2 bases, the J end by 4 bases, with 9 bases between. Germline lookup yields CDR1 MDHEN and CDR2 SYDVKM. This CDR3 region has 15 residues. CDR3 sequence: CASSLTAAGANVLTF. The DNA for the CDR3 is TGTGCCAGCAGTTTAACGGCGGCGGGGGCCAACGTCCTGACTTTC.

The CDR3 DNA reads as TGTGCCAGCAGTTTATCAACGGGACTAGCATCCCCAAATGAGCAGTTCTTC. Translation gives CASSLSTGLASPNEQFF. The chain has TRBV27 and TRBJ2-1; 9 nucleotides agree with TRBD2. The CDR3 loop spans 17 amino acids. CDR1 is MNHEY and CDR2 is SMNVEV in the germline V gene (reference sequence). Unmatched junction bases numbered 10, after V lost 0 bases and J lost 7 bases.

V and J are TRBV28 and TRBJ2-1; 9 bases are a match to TRBD2. CDR3 length equals 17 residues. J was trimmed by 3 bases and V by 6 bases; bases with no gene match: 12. From germline, CDR1 is MDHEN and CDR2 SYDVKM. CDR3 coding DNA: TGTGCCAGCAGCAATCCTGCCGGGACTAGCTTCTACAATGAGCAGTTCTTC. Translating gives CASSNPAGTSFYNEQFF.

This clone was observed a handful of times. The V and J genes are TRBV4-2 and TRBJ2-7; possibly TRBD2 for D (5 bases). Germline CDR1 reads LGHNA; CDR2 reads YNFKEQ. V lost 1 base and J 5 bases, leaving 18 bases between the germline ends. This CDR3 has 16 residues. The chain's CDR3 is CASSQGGAELGNEQYF. The CDR3 region has the DNA TGTGCCAGCAGCCAAGGGGGAGCAGAGCTAGGGAACGAGCAGTACTTC.

The V call is TRBV19, the J call TRBJ1-5; no clear D gene. From germline, CDR1 is LNHDA and CDR2 SQIVND (reference sequence). The CDR3 loop spans 16 amino acids. With 7 bases removed from V and 2 bases from J, the gap between germline ends came to 18 bases. The CDR3 is CASTLAPQRGNQPQHF. Here the CDR3 DNA reads TGTGCCAGTACCCTAGCGCCTCAACGGGGCAATCAGCCCCAGCATTTT.

The chain couples TRBV27 to TRBJ2-5, with D hard to call. V was pared by 6 bases and J by 5 bases, with 19 bases between. CDR3 length: 15 residues. The V gene's germline CDR1 is MNHEY and CDR2 SMNVEV (reference sequence). The CDR3 coding sequence is TGTGCCAGCAGCTCGACTGGGTCCCCCCATGAGACCCAGTACTTC. This translates into CASSSTGSPHETQYF.

The chain employs TRBV9 and TRBJ1-1; 9 positions match TRBD1. This CDR3 comprises 13 residues. V lost 0 bases to trimming and J lost 8 bases; unmatched junction nucleotides: 2. The V gene's germline CDR1 is SGDLS and CDR2 YYNGEE. The CDR3 nucleotides read TGTGCCAGCAGCGTAGTTGGACAGGGGGAAGCTTTCTTT. It specifies CASSVVGQGEAFF. The full variable domain, rest sourced from reference TRBV9 and TRBJ1-1, is DSGVTQTPKHLITATGQRVTLRCSPRSGDLSVYWYQQSLDQGLQFLIQYYNGEERAKGNILERFSAQQFPDLHSELNLSSLELGDSALYFCASSVVGQGEAFFGQGTRLTVV.

The V gene is TRBV5-1, the J gene TRBJ2-5; D remains unclear. The CDR3 is 14 amino acids. CDR1 and CDR2 (germline): SGHRS, YFSETQ. Trimming took 2 bases from V and 1 from J, leaving 9 bases between them. CDR3 amino acids: CASSFPDSQETQYF. The DNA for the CDR3 is TGCGCCAGCAGCTTCCCAGACTCCCAAGAGACCCAGTACTTC. Looking up the rest from reference TRBV5-1 and TRBJ2-5 gives the full variable domain: KAGVTQTPRYLIKTRGQQVTLSCSPISGHRSVSWYQQTPGQGLQFLFEYFSETQRNKGNFPGRFSGRQFSNSRSEMNVSTLELGDSALYLCASSFPDSQETQYFGPGTRLLVL.

The chain employs TRBV28 and TRBJ1-4; D may be TRBD1 (5 bases). The CDR3 runs 15 residues. V was pared by 1 base and J by 5 bases, with 11 bases between. Germline CDR1 and CDR2: MDHEN and SYDVKM. In nucleotides, the CDR3 is TGTGCCAGCAGTTTATTCCAGGGTATGAATGAAAAACTGTTTTTT. Its translation is CASSLFQGMNEKLFF.

Concerning this clone: Other DNA sequences in this sample translate to the same CDR3. The rearrangement joins TRBV18 to TRBJ2-7, with D tentatively TRBD1 (6 bases). The V end was cut by 3 bases, the J end by 4 bases, with 10 bases between. The CDR3 loop spans 13 amino acids. Looked up from germline, CDR1 is KGHSH and CDR2 is LQKENI. CDR3 sequence reads: CASSPGQNYEQYF. In DNA form, the CDR3 reads TGTGCCAGCTCACCTGGACAGAATTACGAGCAGTACTTC.

The chain uses TRBV29-1 and TRBJ2-7; TRBD2 matches at 9 bases. With V trimmed by 4 bases and J by 2 bases, 3 bases remained unmatched. This CDR3 has 13 residues. The V gene's germline CDR1 is SQVTM and CDR2 ANQGSEA. CDR3 bases: TGCAGCGTTGGGGCTAGCGGGGCCTACGAGCAGTACTTC. Translating it yields CSVGASGAYEQYF.

This clone was detected only a few times. In DNA form, the CDR3 reads TGTGCCAGCAGCGTAGGGACTAGAAACGACTACGAGCAGTACTTC. This translates into CASSVGTRNDYEQYF. This chain joins TRBV9 and TRBJ2-7, with TRBD2 matching 7 bases. The CDR3 is made up of 15 amino acids. Germline CDR1 reads SGDLS; CDR2 reads YYNGEE. J lost 3 bases, V lost 0 bases, and 6 bases had no gene match.

In its sample, this clone was seen a few times. The chain couples TRBV25-1 to TRBJ2-2; 12 bases align to TRBD2. The V gene end was trimmed by 3 bases and the J gene end by 6 bases; junction bases not matched to a gene: 8. CDR3 size: 17 residues. Germline V gene lookup returns CDR1 MGHDK and CDR2 SYGVNS. This CDR3 reads CASSDEKLAGGSGELFF. CDR3 in DNA: TGTGCCAGCAGTGACGAGAAACTAGCGGGAGGTTCCGGGGAGCTGTTTTTT.

The chain couples TRBV7-9 to TRBJ2-1, with TRBD2 matching 7 bases. This CDR3 has 16 residues. J gave up 0 bases and V 5 bases, and 7 bases lay outside the gene matches. CDR1 is SEHNR, CDR2 FQNEAQ, per germline (reference sequence). Written as DNA, the CDR3 is TGTGCCAGCAGCCCAGCGGGGACTTTCTCCTACAATGAGCAGTTCTTC. Its translation is CASSPAGTFSYNEQFF.

The chain combines TRBV6-5 with TRBJ2-7; D uncertain. Trimming took 3 bases from V and 4 from J, leaving 16 bases between them. The CDR3 length is 15 residues. CDR1 is MNHEY and CDR2 is SVGAGI in the germline V gene. CDR3 in amino acids: CASSYSGGALYEQYF. Written as DNA, the CDR3 is TGTGCCAGCAGTTATAGTGGCGGAGCTCTTTACGAGCAGTACTTC.